Shown below are 24 T cell receptor beta chains from a single sample sequenced in a study of shared clonotypes between healthy human individuals. TCRdb's table, derived via immunoSEQ multiplex PCR, lists solely in-frame clones and lacks some. The table lists approximately 590,000 clones, nearly 97% of them singletons. CD45RO-negative cells were positively selected for CCR7, leaving out terminally differentiated effector memory CD45RA+ cells. What was sequenced was naive CD8+ T cells sorted from blood. These receptors originate from a woman between 25 and 40 years old in good health.

This chain connects TRBV9 to TRBJ1-1; no firm D call. Germline V gives CDR1 SGDLS, CDR2 YYNGEE. The ends were cut back, 0 bases at V and 7 bases at J, with 16 bases in the middle. The CDR3 consists of 15 residues. The CDR3 spells CASSVGAGGGSEAFF. CDR3 bases: TGTGCCAGCAGCGTAGGAGCCGGTGGAGGGAGTGAAGCTTTCTTT.

About this clone itself: The junction shows a germline mismatch at one end, possibly a read error. V usage is TRBV11-2 and J usage is TRBJ2-1; D remains unclear. Germline V gene data show CDR1 as SGHAT and CDR2 as FQNNGV. This CDR3 has 15 amino acids. The CDR3 loop is CASSLDLGSDNEQFF. CDR3 DNA sequence: TGTGCCAGCAGCTTAGATTTAGGCTCCGACAATGAGCAGTTCTTC.

CDR3 bases: TGTGCCAGCAGAGCACTAGCGGGAGGTTGGAATGAGCAGTTCTTC. Amino acid sequence: CASRALAGGWNEQFF. This chain uses TRBV6-1 with TRBJ2-1; 12 bases agree with TRBD2. V shed 6 bases, J shed 7 bases, and the junction held 7 bases outside the gene matches. This CDR3 spans 15 amino acids. CDR1 is MNHNS, CDR2 SASEGT, per germline.

This chain connects TRBV14 to TRBJ2-5; unclear D gene. CDR3 length equals 14 residues. CDR1 and CDR2 (germline): SGHDN, FVKESK. The ends were cut back, 5 bases at V and 5 bases at J, with 15 bases in the middle. The CDR3 coding sequence is TGTGCCAGCAGCGAGACCCGGTATCGGGAGACCCAGTACTTC. It yields the protein CASSETRYRETQYF.

The genes are TRBV5-1 and TRBJ1-5; maybe TRBD1 (6 bases). The CDR3 is 15 amino acids. Between the trimmed V and J ends, which lost 4 bases and 5 bases, there was a span of 16 bases. Germline V gene lookup returns CDR1 SGHRS and CDR2 YFSETQ. Written as DNA, the CDR3 is TGCGCCAGCAGCCGTACCTCGGGGGCGGATCAGCCCCAGCATTTT. It translates to CASSRTSGADQPQHF.

As to this clone: This sample also contains other DNA sequences that code for the same CDR3. V is TRBV9 and J is TRBJ1-1; no definite D call. Germline lookup yields CDR1 SGDLS and CDR2 YYNGEE. The CDR3 loop spans 14 amino acids. The V end was cut by 0 bases, the J end by 4 bases, with 10 bases between. The CDR3 DNA reads TGTGCCAGCAGCGTAGCATGGGGAGGCACTGAAGCTTTCTTT. It encodes CASSVAWGGTEAFF.

The rearrangement links TRBV25-1 to TRBJ2-7; 8 bases fit TRBD1. The CDR3 has 13 amino acids. The V segment lost 11 bases and the J segment 0 bases; nucleotides outside the gene matches: 6. The V gene's germline CDR1 is MGHDK and CDR2 SYGVNS. The CDR3 DNA reads TGTGCCTCCAGGGGGCGGGTCTCCTACGAGCAGTACTTC. Its translation is CASRGRVSYEQYF.

The V gene is TRBV7-9, the J gene TRBJ2-3, with 11 bases aligning to TRBD2. CDR1 and CDR2 from the germline V gene are SEHNR and FQNEAQ (reference sequence). The CDR3 is 15 residues long. Trimming cost V 6 bases and J 0 bases; bases outside gene matches: 2. This CDR3 reads CASRRTSGSTDTQYF. The CDR3 DNA reads TGTGCCAGCAGACGGACTAGCGGGAGCACAGATACGCAGTATTTT.

The chain links TRBV6-1 to TRBJ2-1, with D tentatively TRBD2 (6 bases). The V end lost 2 bases, the J end lost 3 bases, and 20 bases lay between the germline ends. The CDR3 loop spans 18 amino acids. The germline gives CDR1 MNHNS, CDR2 SASEGT. The CDR3 loop reads CASSEPATGEVLYNEQFF. CDR3 coding DNA: TGTGCCAGCAGTGAACCAGCGACCGGGGAGGTCCTCTACAATGAGCAGTTCTTC.

The CDR3 bases are TGCGCCAGCAGTATGGGGTTAGCGGGAACCTACGAGCAGTACTTC. Protein: CASSMGLAGTYEQYF. The chain couples TRBV10-2 to TRBJ2-5, with 8 positions matching TRBD2. Judging by the DNA end, TRBJ2-7 fits better; the J call may be wrong. The CDR3 is 15 amino acids. Germline V CDR1 and CDR2: WSHSY, SAAADI.

The chain carries TRBV9 and TRBJ2-1; D assignment may be TRBD1 or TRBD2 (5 bases each). V was clipped by 4 bases and J by 4 bases, with 9 bases between them. The germline V gene encodes CDR1 SGDLS and CDR2 YYNGEE. This CDR3 is 13 amino acids long. The chain's CDR3 is CASSPGPYNEQFF. The CDR3 DNA sequence: TGTGCCAGCAGCCCGGGGCCGTACAATGAGCAGTTCTTC.

The V call is TRBV10-3, the J call TRBJ2-1; D remains ambiguous. The germline V and J ends were trimmed by 10 bases and 1 base, with 8 bases remaining between them. Germline CDR1 and CDR2: ENHRY and SYGVKD. This CDR3 is 12 amino acids long. CDR3 amino acids: CATRPSYNEQFF. DNA of the CDR3: TGTGCCACCCGACCTTCCTACAATGAGCAGTTCTTC.

This chain uses TRBV27 with TRBJ2-7; perhaps TRBD1 as D (6 bases). V was trimmed by 4 bases and J by 2 bases, leaving 18 bases between them. Germline lookup yields CDR1 MNHEY and CDR2 SMNVEV (reference sequence). The CDR3 contains 16 residues. For the CDR3, the DNA is TGTGCCAGCAGTTCGTCTGCCGGACAGTATGCCTACGAGCAGTACTTC. It yields the protein CASSSSAGQYAYEQYF.

The CDR3 loop is CATSRFRQATNTEAFF. In DNA, the CDR3 is TGTGCCACCAGCAGATTCCGACAGGCGACGAACACTGAAGCTTTCTTT. The V call is TRBV15, the J call TRBJ1-1, with D perhaps TRBD1 (6 bases). Trimming removed 2 bases at V and 1 base at J, with 14 bases between. Germline V gives CDR1 LNHNV, CDR2 YYDKDF (reference sequence). The CDR3 is 16 residues long. Combining the CDR3 with reference TRBV15 and TRBJ1-1 gives the whole variable domain DAMVIQNPRYQVTQFGKPVTLSCSQTLNHNVMYWYQQKSSQAPKLLFHYYDKDFNNEADTPDNFQSRRPNTSFCFLDIRSPGLGDTAMYLCATSRFRQATNTEAFFGQGTRLTVV.

The V and J genes are TRBV27 and TRBJ2-1; TRBD1 aligns across 7 bases. Germline-derived CDR1 and CDR2 are MNHEY and SMNVEV (reference sequence). This CDR3 has 15 residues. V lost 5 bases and J lost 0; bases outside the gene matches: 4. The CDR3 protein is CASSPWDSSYNEQFF. CDR3 coding DNA: TGTGCCAGCAGTCCATGGGACAGCTCCTACAATGAGCAGTTCTTC.

V and J are TRBV19 and TRBJ2-1, with D possibly TRBD1 on 5 matching bases. The CDR3 runs to 15 residues. V gave up 5 bases and J gave up 4 bases, with 15 bases separating them. Germline assignment: CDR1 LNHDA and CDR2 SQIVND (reference sequence). CDR3 sequence: CASSLQGLGYNEQFF. The CDR3 bases are TGTGCCAGTAGTCTTCAGGGCCTCGGGTACAATGAGCAGTTCTTC.

The V call is TRBV27, the J call TRBJ1-5; D not certain. The germline gives CDR1 MNHEY, CDR2 SMNVEV (reference sequence). Between the trimmed V and J ends, which lost 0 bases and 4 bases, there was a span of 13 bases. This CDR3 contains 16 residues. CDR3 in DNA: TGTGCCAGCAGTTTATCGAAGCCCGACAAGAATCAGCCCCAGCATTTT. Translated, it gives CASSLSKPDKNQPQHF.

The V and J genes are TRBV5-1 and TRBJ2-2; 9 nucleotides agree with TRBD2. Per germline, CDR1 SGHRS and CDR2 YFSETQ. There are 15 residues in the CDR3. The V and J ends lost 4 bases and 7 bases, in that order; junction bases with no gene match: 8. The CDR3: CASSGGLAMDGELFF. The CDR3 coding sequence is TGCGCCAGCAGCGGCGGACTAGCGATGGACGGGGAGCTGTTTTTT.

This rearrangement joins TRBV6-1 to TRBJ1-5; D remains ambiguous. V was cut by 0 bases and J by 0 bases, with 9 bases left in between. CDR3 length equals 16 residues. CDR1 and CDR2 from the germline V gene are MNHNS and SASEGT. The CDR3 sequence: CASSEARYYSNQPQHF. The CDR3 coding sequence is TGTGCCAGCAGTGAAGCCCGGTACTATAGCAATCAGCCCCAGCATTTT.

V and J are TRBV2 and TRBJ2-3; a possible D gene is TRBD2 (6 bases). Germline CDR1 reads SNHLY; CDR2 reads FYNNEI. V was shortened by 7 bases and J by 3 bases, with 14 bases between the two germline ends. The CDR3 consists of 14 residues. This chain's CDR3 is CASTAGSLTDTQYF. CDR3 bases: TGTGCCAGCACCGCGGGAAGTTTGACAGATACGCAGTATTTT.

V usage is TRBV6-1 and J usage is TRBJ1-1; TRBD1 matches 7 bases. This CDR3 region has 17 residues. Trimming took 2 bases from V and 0 from J; bases not matched to a gene: 9. The germline V gene encodes CDR1 MNHNS and CDR2 SASEGT. DNA for the CDR3: TGTGCCAGCAGTGAATGGATCCACAGGGGAATGAACACTGAAGCTTTCTTT. Its protein product is CASSEWIHRGMNTEAFF.

This sequence joins TRBV6-5 and TRBJ1-1; 8 nucleotides match TRBD1. Germline assignment: CDR1 MNHEY and CDR2 SVGAGI. CDR3 size: 16 residues. J was trimmed by 0 bases and V by 1 base; bases with no gene match: 4. As DNA, the CDR3 is TGTGCCAGCAGTTACTATACGACAGGGGTGAACACTGAAGCTTTCTTT. Translating it yields CASSYYTTGVNTEAFF.

This clone has just one count. V usage is TRBV9 and J usage is TRBJ2-3; D might be TRBD2 (5 bases). The CDR3 covers 14 residues. Germline V gene lookup returns CDR1 SGDLS and CDR2 YYNGEE. Trimming cost V 4 bases and J 4 bases, with 13 bases left between them. CDR3 loop: CASSNGLGADTQYF. The CDR3 DNA reads TGTGCCAGCAGCAACGGACTGGGAGCAGATACGCAGTATTTT.

The gene calls are TRBV5-1 and TRBJ1-1, with D unresolved. The CDR3 has 18 residues. The germline CDR1 and CDR2 sequences are SGHRS and YFSETQ. V shed 1 base and J shed 0 bases, with 19 bases lying between them. The CDR3 DNA reads as TGCGCCAGCAGCTTGTATCCTTCGAGAGAGGGCGTGAACACTGAAGCTTTCTTT. Protein: CASSLYPSREGVNTEAFF. Drawing the rest from reference TRBV5-1 and TRBJ1-1, the complete variable domain is KAGVTQTPRYLIKTRGQQVTLSCSPISGHRSVSWYQQTPGQGLQFLFEYFSETQRNKGNFPGRFSGRQFSNSRSEMNVSTLELGDSALYLCASSLYPSREGVNTEAFFGQGTRLTVV.